A selection of T cell receptor beta chains follows, all from one sample in a study of blood T cell repertoires in COVID-19. Profiling relied on immunoSEQ multiplex PCR, and the TCRdb table lists in-frame clones only, not all of them. Of over 90,000 clones listed, approximately 78% were seen once; the top ten hold less than 9%. The sample consisted of peripheral blood. The source is a man aged 45 to 65 with active or convalescent COVID-19. Each CDR3 is given with its conserved first and last residue. The order of the fields is clone size, D gene, J gene, V gene, CDR3 DNA, CDR3 protein. D genes are given only for firm matches. For some rows the clone size is stated as once, few or many, or as a class when expanded; others skip it.

NA | TRBD1 | TRBJ1-2 | TRBV19 | TGTGCCAGTAACCCAGGGGGACCCCCCTCTATCTATGGCTACACCTTC | CASNPGGPPSIYGYTF
NA | TRBD1 | TRBJ1-4 | TRBV6-5 | TGTGCCAGCAGTTACTCGTCGGCCCGGGACAGGGAAAAACTGTTTTTT | CASSYSSARDREKLFF
NA | TRBD2 | TRBJ2-5 | TRBV19 | TGTGCCAGTACTAGCGGTGGGGAGACCCAGTACTTC | CASTSGGETQYF
NA | NA | TRBJ1-6 | TRBV19 | TGTGCCAGTAGTATGCATAAAGGGAGGAGGCGCGGATATAATTCACCCCTCCACTTT | CASSMHKGRRRGYNSPLHF
once | NA | TRBJ1-2 | TRBV5-5 | TGTGCCAGCAGCTTGGTGTCCAGCGATAACTATGGCTACACCTTC | CASSLVSSDNYGYTF
many | TRBD1 | TRBJ1-5 | TRBV6-2/TRBV6-3 | TGTGCCAGCAGACCTCGACAGGGAAATCAGCCCCAGCATTTT | CASRPRQGNQPQHF
NA | NA | TRBJ1-5 | TRBV28 | TGTGCCAGCAGAAAAGGGGGAGTGAGCAATCAGCCCCAGCATTTT | CASRKGGVSNQPQHF
NA | NA | TRBJ1-2 | TRBV7-6 | TGTGCCAGCAGCCCCGGGCCCGGGGATAACTATGGCTACACCTTC | CASSPGPGDNYGYTF
NA | NA | TRBJ1-3 | TRBV6-5 | TGTGCCAGCAGTTACTCGACGGGAGCTGGAAACACCATATATTTT | CASSYSTGAGNTIYF
NA | NA | TRBJ2-5 | TRBV19 | TGTGCCAGTAGTATATCGGGGGAGACCCAGTACTTC | CASSISGETQYF
NA | NA | TRBJ1-2 | TRBV28 | TGTGCCAGCGCCTTTGGGAGATATGGCTACACCTTC | CASAFGRYGYTF
NA | NA | TRBJ1-2 | TRBV5-1 | TGCGCCAGCAAGCTGGACTATGGCTACACCTTC | CASKLDYGYTF
NA | TRBD1 | TRBJ2-1 | TRBV10-3 | TGTGCCATCAGTGAGCCCGGGACAGGGGAGAATGAGCAGTTCTTC | CAISEPGTGENEQFF
NA | TRBD1 | TRBJ2-7 | TRBV5-4 | TGTGCCAGCAGTCCCGGGACAGGGGGCTTCTACGAGCAGTACTTC | CASSPGTGGFYEQYF
NA | NA | TRBJ2-3 | TRBV10-1 | TGCGCCAGCAGTGAGGGCGGGGGCACAGATACGCAGTATTTT | CASSEGGGTDTQYF
NA | TRBD2 | TRBJ2-7 | TRBV12-3/TRBV12-4 | TGTGCCAGCACGGGACTAGCGGGGGGCTGGCAGTACTTC | CASTGLAGGWQYF
large | TRBD2 | TRBJ2-1 | TRBV9 | TGTGCCAGCAGCTCCCGGACTAGCGGGGTTCACAATGAGCAGTTCTTC | CASSSRTSGVHNEQFF
NA | NA | TRBJ2-7 | TRBV19 | TGTGCCAGTAGTATAGCAGGGTTACACGAGCAGTACTTC | CASSIAGLHEQYF
NA | NA | TRBJ1-5 | TRBV7-8 | TGTGCCAGCAGCTTAGAGGCGGGGATCAATCAGCCCCAGCATTTT | CASSLEAGINQPQHF
NA | NA | TRBJ2-2 | TRBV11-2 | TGTGCCAGCAGTGCAGGGGGGACGAACACCGGGGAGCTGTTTTTT | CASSAGGTNTGELFF
NA | TRBD1 | TRBJ2-3 | TRBV11-2 | TGTGCCAGCAGCAGGAGACAGGGATCAGATACGCAGTATTTT | CASSRRQGSDTQYF
NA | TRBD1 | TRBJ1-2 | TRBV6-6 | TGTGCCAGCAGGGCCGGGACAGGGGGTGGCTACACCTTC | CASRAGTGGGYTF
NA | NA | TRBJ1-6 | TRBV3-1/TRBV3-2 | TGTGCCAGCAGCCAAGAGACTAGGGTGGCAGGGTCACCCCTCCACTTT | CASSQETRVAGSPLHF
NA | TRBD1 | TRBJ2-7 | TRBV27 | TGTGCCAGTTCCTGGGGACAGGGGGGTACCTACGAGCAGTACTTC | CASSWGQGGTYEQYF
NA | NA | TRBJ1-5 | TRBV6-6 | TGTGCCAGCGGGCGGGATAATCAGCCCCAGCATTTT | CASGRDNQPQHF
once | NA | TRBJ1-3 | TRBV5-1 | TGCGCCAGCAGCTTGTGGGGACACAGCTCTGGAAACACCATATATTTT | CASSLWGHSSGNTIYF
NA | NA | TRBJ1-5 | TRBV3-1/TRBV3-2 | TGTGCCAGCAGCCAAGATACAACAACGAATCAGCCCCAGCATTTT | CASSQDTTTNQPQHF
few | NA | TRBJ2-1 | TRBV7-2 | TGTGCCAGCAGCCCAGACACCAGCTCCTACAATGAGCAGTTCTTC | CASSPDTSSYNEQFF
NA | TRBD1 | TRBJ2-1 | TRBV28 | TGTGCCAGCAGTTTACGGGCTACAGGGGCACAGTTCTTC | CASSLRATGAQFF
few | NA | TRBJ2-4 | TRBV2 | TGTGCCAGCAGTGGTGGGGCTAGGAACATTCAGTACTTC | CASSGGARNIQYF
once | NA | TRBJ2-5 | TRBV6-2/TRBV6-3 | TGTGCCAGCAGCCGGAGAGACTGGGACCAAGAGACCCAGTACTTC | CASSRRDWDQETQYF
once | NA | TRBJ1-4 | TRBV7-9 | TGTGCCAGCAGCCCCAGGGGCCCTAATGAAAAACTGTTTTTT | CASSPRGPNEKLFF
NA | TRBD1 | TRBJ2-7 | TRBV11-2 | TGTGCCAGCAGCGGGGGACAGGGAAGGAACGAGCAGTACTTC | CASSGGQGRNEQYF
NA | TRBD2 | TRBJ2-5 | TRBV28 | TGTGCCAGCAGTTTAGGGGCGGGGGGGGAAGAGACCCAGTACTTC | CASSLGAGGEETQYF
NA | TRBD2 | TRBJ2-5 | TRBV10-1 | TGCGCCAGCAGTGAATCGACTAGCGGGGATGAGACCCAGTACTTC | CASSESTSGDETQYF
NA | TRBD1 | TRBJ1-4 | TRBV2 | TGTGCCACCCGGACAGGGGCAACTAATGAAAAACTGTTTTTT | CATRTGATNEKLFF
NA | NA | TRBJ1-1 | TRBV3-1/TRBV3-2 | TGTGCCAGCAGCCAAGAGGGGGAGGGATTAGATGCTTTCTTT | CASSQEGEGLDAFF
NA | TRBD2 | TRBJ2-3 | TRBV5-1 | TGCGCCAGCAATAGCGGGGGGGCGGGCACAGATACGCAGTATTTT | CASNSGGAGTDTQYF
few | TRBD2 | TRBJ2-3 | TRBV5-1 | TGCGCCAGCAGCTTGGCGGTTAGCGGGGGAGATACGCAGTATTTT | CASSLAVSGGDTQYF
once | TRBD1 | TRBJ1-1 | TRBV28 | TGTGCCAGCGGACAGGGAGGGGGGGCTGAAGCTTTCTTT | CASGQGGGAEAFF
NA | TRBD1 | TRBJ1-2 | TRBV6-2/TRBV6-3 | TGTGCCAGCAGTTACCCCGGACAGGGGTCCGGCTACACCTTC | CASSYPGQGSGYTF
NA | NA | TRBJ1-1 | TRBV6-5 | TGTGCCAGCAGTTACTCGGGCTACACTGAAGCTTTCTTT | CASSYSGYTEAFF